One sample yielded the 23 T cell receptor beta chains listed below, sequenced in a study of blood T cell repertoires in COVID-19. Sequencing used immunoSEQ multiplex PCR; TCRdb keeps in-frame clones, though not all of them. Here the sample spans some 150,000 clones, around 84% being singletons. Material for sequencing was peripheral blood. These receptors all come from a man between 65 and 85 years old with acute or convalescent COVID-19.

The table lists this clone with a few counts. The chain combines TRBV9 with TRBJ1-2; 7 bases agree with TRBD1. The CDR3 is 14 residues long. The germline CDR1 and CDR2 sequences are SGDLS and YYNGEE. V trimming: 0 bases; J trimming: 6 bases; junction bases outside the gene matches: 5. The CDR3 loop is CASSVVTGFDGYTF. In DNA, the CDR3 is TGTGCCAGCAGCGTAGTGACAGGGTTTGATGGCTACACCTTC.

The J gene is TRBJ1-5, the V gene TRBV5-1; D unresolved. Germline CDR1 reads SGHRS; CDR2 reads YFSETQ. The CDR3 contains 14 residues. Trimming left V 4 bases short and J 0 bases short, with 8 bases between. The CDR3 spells CASSEGSSNQPQHF. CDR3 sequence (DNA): TGCGCCAGCAGCGAGGGAAGTAGCAATCAGCCCCAGCATTTT.

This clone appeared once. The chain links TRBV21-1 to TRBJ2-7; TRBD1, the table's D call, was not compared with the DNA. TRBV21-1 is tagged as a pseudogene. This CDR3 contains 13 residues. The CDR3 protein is CASSKGTVYEQYF. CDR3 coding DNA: TGTGCCAGCAGCAAAGGGACAGTATACGAGCAGTACTTC.

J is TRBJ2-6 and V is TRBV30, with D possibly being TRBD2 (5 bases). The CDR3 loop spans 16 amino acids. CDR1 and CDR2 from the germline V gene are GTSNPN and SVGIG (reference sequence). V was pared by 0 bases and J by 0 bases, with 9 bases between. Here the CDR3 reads CAWSVGRGSGANVLTF. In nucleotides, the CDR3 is TGTGCCTGGAGTGTAGGACGGGGCTCTGGGGCCAACGTCCTGACTTTC.

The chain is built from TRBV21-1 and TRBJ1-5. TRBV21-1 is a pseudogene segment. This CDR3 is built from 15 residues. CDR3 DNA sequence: TGTGCCAGCAGCAAAGGGAGGGCGGGGAATCAGCCCCAGCATTTT. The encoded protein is CASSKGRAGNQPQHF.

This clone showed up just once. The CDR3 loop reads CASSPPGTSGDEQYF. The CDR3 nucleotides read TGTGCCAGTAGTCCACCCGGGACTAGCGGCGACGAGCAGTACTTC. V is TRBV19 and J is TRBJ2-7; the match to TRBD2 covers 11 bases. The V and J ends lost 5 bases and 5 bases, in that order; junction bases with no gene match: 8. Germline lookup yields CDR1 LNHDA and CDR2 SQIVND (reference sequence). This CDR3 has 15 amino acids.

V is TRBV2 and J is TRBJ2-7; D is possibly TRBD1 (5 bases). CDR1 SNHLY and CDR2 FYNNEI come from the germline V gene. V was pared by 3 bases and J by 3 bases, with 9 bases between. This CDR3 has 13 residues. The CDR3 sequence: CASSDQGGYEQYF. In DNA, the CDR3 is TGTGCCAGCAGTGATCAGGGCGGCTACGAGCAGTACTTC.

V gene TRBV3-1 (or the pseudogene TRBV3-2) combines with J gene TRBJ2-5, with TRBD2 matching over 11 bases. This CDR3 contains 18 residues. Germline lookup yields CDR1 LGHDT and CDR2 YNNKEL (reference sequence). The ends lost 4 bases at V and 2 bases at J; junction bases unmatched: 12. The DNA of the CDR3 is TGTGCCAGCAGCCTTCCCCTCGGACTAGCGGGTCGACAAGAGACCCAGTACTTC. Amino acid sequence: CASSLPLGLAGRQETQYF.

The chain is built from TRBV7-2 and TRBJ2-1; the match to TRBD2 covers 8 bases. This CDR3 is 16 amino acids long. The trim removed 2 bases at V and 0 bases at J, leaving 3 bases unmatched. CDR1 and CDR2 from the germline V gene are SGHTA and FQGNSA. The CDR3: CASSLLAGGSYNEQFF. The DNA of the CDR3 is TGTGCCAGCAGCTTACTAGCGGGTGGCTCCTACAATGAGCAGTTCTTC.

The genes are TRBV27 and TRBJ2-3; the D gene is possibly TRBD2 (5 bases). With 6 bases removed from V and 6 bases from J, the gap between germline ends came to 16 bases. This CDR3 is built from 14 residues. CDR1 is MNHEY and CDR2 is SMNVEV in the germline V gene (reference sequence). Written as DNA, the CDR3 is TGTGCCAGCAGCCGCTCGGGAACGGTTGATACGCAGTATTTT. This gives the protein CASSRSGTVDTQYF.

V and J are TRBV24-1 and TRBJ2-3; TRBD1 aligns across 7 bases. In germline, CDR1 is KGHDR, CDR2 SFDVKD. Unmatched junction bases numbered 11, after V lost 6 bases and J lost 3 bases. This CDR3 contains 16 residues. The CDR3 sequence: CATSSPRQGGTDTQYF. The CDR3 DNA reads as TGTGCCACCAGTTCCCCTCGACAGGGTGGGACAGATACGCAGTATTTT.

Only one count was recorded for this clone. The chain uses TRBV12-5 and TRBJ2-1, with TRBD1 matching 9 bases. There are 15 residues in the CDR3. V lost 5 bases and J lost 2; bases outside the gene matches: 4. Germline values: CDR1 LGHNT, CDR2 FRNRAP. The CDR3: CASGDRDRAYNEQFF. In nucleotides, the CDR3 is TGTGCTAGTGGTGACCGGGACAGGGCCTACAATGAGCAGTTCTTC.

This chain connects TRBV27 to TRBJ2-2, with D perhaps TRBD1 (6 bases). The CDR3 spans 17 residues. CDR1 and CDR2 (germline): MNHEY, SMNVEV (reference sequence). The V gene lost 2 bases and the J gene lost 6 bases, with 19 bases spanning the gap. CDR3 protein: CASSLKGGFFSSGELFF. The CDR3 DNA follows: TGTGCCAGCAGTTTAAAAGGGGGTTTTTTCTCATCCGGGGAGCTGTTTTTT.

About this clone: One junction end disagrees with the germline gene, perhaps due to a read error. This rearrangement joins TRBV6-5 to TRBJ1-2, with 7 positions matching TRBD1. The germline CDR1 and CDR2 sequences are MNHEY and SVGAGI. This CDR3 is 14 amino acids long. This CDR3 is CASSYSNRGDGHTF. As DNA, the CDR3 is TGTGCCAGCAGTTACTCGAACAGGGGTGATGGCCACACCTTC.

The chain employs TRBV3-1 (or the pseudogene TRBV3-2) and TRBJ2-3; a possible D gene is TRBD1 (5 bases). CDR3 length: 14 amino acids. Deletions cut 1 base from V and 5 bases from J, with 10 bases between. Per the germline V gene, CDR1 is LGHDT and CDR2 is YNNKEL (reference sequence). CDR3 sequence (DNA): TGTGCCAGCAGCCAAGGTCAGGGATTAGATACGCAGTATTTT. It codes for CASSQGQGLDTQYF.

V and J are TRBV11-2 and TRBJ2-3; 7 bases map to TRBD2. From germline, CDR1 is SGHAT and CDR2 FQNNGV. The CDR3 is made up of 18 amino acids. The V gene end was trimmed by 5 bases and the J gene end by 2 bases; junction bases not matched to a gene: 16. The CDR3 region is CASSLRGSGFYVTDTQYF. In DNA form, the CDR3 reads TGTGCCAGCAGCCTCCGGGGTAGCGGGTTTTACGTCACAGATACGCAGTATTTT.

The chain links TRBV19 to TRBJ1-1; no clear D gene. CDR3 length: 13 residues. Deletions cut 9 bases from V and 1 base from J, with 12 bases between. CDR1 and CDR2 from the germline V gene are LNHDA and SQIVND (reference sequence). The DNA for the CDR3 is TGTGCCAGCAGTCAGTCCAAGAACACTGAAGCTTTCTTT. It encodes CASSQSKNTEAFF.

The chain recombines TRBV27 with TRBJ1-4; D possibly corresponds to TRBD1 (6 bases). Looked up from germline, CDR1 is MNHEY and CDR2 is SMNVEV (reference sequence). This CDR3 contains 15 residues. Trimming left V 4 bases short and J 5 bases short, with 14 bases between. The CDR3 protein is CASSSWTDRNEKLFF. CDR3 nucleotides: TGTGCCAGCAGTTCCTGGACAGACCGAAATGAAAAACTGTTTTTT.

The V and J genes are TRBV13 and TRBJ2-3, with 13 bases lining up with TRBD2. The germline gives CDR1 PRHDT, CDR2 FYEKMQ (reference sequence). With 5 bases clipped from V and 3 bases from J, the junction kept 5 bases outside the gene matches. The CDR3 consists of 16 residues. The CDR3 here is CASSNGLAGATDTQYF. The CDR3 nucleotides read TGTGCCAGCAGCAACGGACTAGCGGGAGCAACAGATACGCAGTATTTT. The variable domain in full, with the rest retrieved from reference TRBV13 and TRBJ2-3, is AAGVIQSPRHLIKEKRETATLKCYPIPRHDTVYWYQQGPGQDPQFLISFYEKMQSDKGSIPDRFSAQQFSDYHSELNMSSLELGDSALYFCASSNGLAGATDTQYFGPGTRLTVL.

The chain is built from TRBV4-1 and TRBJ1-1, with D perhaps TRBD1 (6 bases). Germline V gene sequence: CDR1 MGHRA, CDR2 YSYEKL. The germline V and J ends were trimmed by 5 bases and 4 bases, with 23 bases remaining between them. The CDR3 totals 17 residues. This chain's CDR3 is CASSGRDMGFTGTEAFF. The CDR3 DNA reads TGCGCCAGCAGCGGCCGGGACATGGGTTTTACTGGCACTGAAGCTTTCTTT.

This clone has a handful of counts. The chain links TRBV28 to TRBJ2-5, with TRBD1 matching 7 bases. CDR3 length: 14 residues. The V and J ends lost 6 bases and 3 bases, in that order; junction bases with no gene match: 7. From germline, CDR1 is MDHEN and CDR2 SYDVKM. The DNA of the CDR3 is TGTGCCAGCAGCTCGACCGGGACAGAAGAGACCCAGTACTTC. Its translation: CASSSTGTEETQYF.

The chain's CDR3 is CASSPPGQSGEQYF. Here the CDR3 DNA reads TGTGCCAGCAGCCCCCCGGGACAGTCTGGCGAGCAGTACTTC. The chain employs TRBV7-3 and TRBJ2-7, with TRBD1 matching over 7 bases. The CDR3 runs to 14 residues. V lost 5 bases and J lost 6; bases outside the gene matches: 10. CDR1 and CDR2 from the germline V gene are SGHTA and FQGTGA. The full variable domain, completed using reference TRBV7-3 and TRBJ2-7, is GAGVSQTPSNKVTEKGKYVELRCDPISGHTALYWYRQSLGQGPEFLIYFQGTGAADDSGLPNDRFFAVRPEGSVSTLKIQRTERGDSAVYLCASSPPGQSGEQYFGPGTRLTVT.

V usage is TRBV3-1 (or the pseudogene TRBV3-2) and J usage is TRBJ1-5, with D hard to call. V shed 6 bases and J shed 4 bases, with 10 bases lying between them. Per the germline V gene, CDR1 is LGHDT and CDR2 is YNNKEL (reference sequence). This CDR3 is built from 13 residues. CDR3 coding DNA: TGTGCCAGCAGTTCCTCTCCGAATCAGCCCCAGCATTTT. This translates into CASSSSPNQPQHF.